This T cell receptor beta chain is drawn from a study of cytomegalovirus exposure and HLA in healthy donors. Study observations and caveats: Rare TCR sequences predominated, though certain public TCRs were found in many donors.

PCR amplification relied on 60 Vbeta primers (plus 13 Jbeta primers). Authors' analysis steps: Counted up in a later analysis, unique TCR beta chains came to 65 million to 100 million, with about 9.9 million shared. Data came from immunoSEQ multiplex PCR; TCRdb stores just in-frame clones and leaves some out. V, J and clone size are taken as reported in that table, and D and trimming were inferred from the DNA itself. The repertoire holds about 98,000 clones, with around 70% as singletons. As concerns this clone: The antigen remains undetermined.

Those who donated were healthy bone marrow donors. Unrecorded immune exposures were likely, despite nominal health at sampling. Germline CDR1 reads MNHNS; CDR2 reads SASEGT. The V end was cut by 4 bases, the J end by 0 bases, with 10 bases between. The CDR3 runs to 14 residues. The sequencing sample was made of PBMCs. The rearrangement links TRBV6-1 to TRBJ2-7; weak D call: TRBD1 (5 bases). The TCR sequence derives from a middle-aged man in good health and CMV-seronegative. DNA for the CDR3: TGTGCCAGCAGTGTTGGACACGGCTCCTACGAGCAGTACTTC. Residues: CASSVGHGSYEQYF.